The clone carrying this T cell receptor beta chain showed up just a few times. Its target is unknown. The data were obtained in a study of T cell responses to AZD1222 COVID-19 vaccine. The study's findings and limits: In a largely white British group with more females than males, clonal diversity was possibly underestimated. When two AZD1222 doses had been given, Spike-specific TCR breadth and depth rose.

Here immunoSEQ multiplex PCR was the method, and the copy in TCRdb shows in-frame clones only, minus some. The table lists more than 100,000 clones, more than 90% of them singletons, with approximately 1.8% in the top ten. This CDR3 is built from 13 residues. V was clipped by 9 bases and J by 3 bases, with 14 bases between them. Per the germline V gene, CDR1 is ENHRY and CDR2 is SYGVKD. The chain carries TRBV10-3 and TRBJ1-2; the D is unclear. The sequence was obtained from an adult in good health. This specimen consisted of peripheral blood, obtained on day 0 of AZD1222 vaccination. CDR3 DNA sequence: TGTGCCATAAGACGGTCGGATGACTATGGCTACACCTTC. Protein sequence: CAIRRSDDYGYTF.